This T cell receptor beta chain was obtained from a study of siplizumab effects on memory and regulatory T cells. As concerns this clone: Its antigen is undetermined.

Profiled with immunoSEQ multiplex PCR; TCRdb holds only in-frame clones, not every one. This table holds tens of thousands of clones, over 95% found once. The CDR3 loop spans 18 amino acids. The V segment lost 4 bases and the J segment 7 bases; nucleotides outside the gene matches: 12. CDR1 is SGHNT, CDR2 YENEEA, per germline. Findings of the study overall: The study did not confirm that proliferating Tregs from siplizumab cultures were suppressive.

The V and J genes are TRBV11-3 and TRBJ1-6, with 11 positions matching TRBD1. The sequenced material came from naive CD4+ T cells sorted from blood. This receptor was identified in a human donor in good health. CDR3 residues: CASSSAGQGGPGNSPLHF. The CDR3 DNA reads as TGTGCCAGCAGCTCGGCGGGACAGGGGGGTCCGGGGAATTCACCCCTCCACTTT.